This entry lists 27 T cell receptor beta chains sequenced from one sample in a study of shared clonotypes between healthy human individuals. The assay was immunoSEQ multiplex PCR, and TCRdb's table has in-frame clones only and misses some. The table records around 1 million clones, 76% of them present only once. Sequenced: memory CD4+ T cells sorted from blood. Subset denoted: CD45RA-negative fraction. The origin of the receptors is a man between 18 and 35 years old in good health.

This chain connects TRBV7-3 to TRBJ1-1; D perhaps matches TRBD1 (6 bases). Per the germline V gene, CDR1 is SGHTA and CDR2 is FQGTGA. This CDR3 has 13 residues. Between the trimmed V and J ends, which lost 6 bases and 1 base, there was a span of 9 bases. CDR3 nucleotides: TGTGCCAGCAGGCTGACAGGGAACACTGAAGCTTTCTTT. Its translation is CASRLTGNTEAFF.

The chain combines TRBV6-5 with TRBJ2-1; D is uncertain. From germline, CDR1 is MNHEY and CDR2 SVGAGI. V was shortened by 0 bases and J by 9 bases, with 15 bases between the two germline ends. The CDR3 length is 15 residues. DNA for the CDR3: TGTGCCAGCAGTTACTCACGACCCCATGGCGGTGAGCAGTTCTTC. Residues: CASSYSRPHGGEQFF.

The chain has TRBV5-1 and TRBJ2-1; TRBD2 matches 12 bases. The germline V gene has CDR1 SGHRS and CDR2 YFSETQ. The V segment lost 6 bases and the J segment 4 bases; nucleotides outside the gene matches: 5. This CDR3 region has 15 residues. CDR3 residues: CASKTSGSLYNEQFF. Written as DNA, the CDR3 is TGCGCCAGCAAGACTAGCGGGAGCCTTTACAATGAGCAGTTCTTC.

The chain has TRBV19 and TRBJ2-7; 9 bases align to TRBD1. Looked up from germline, CDR1 is LNHDA and CDR2 is SQIVND (reference sequence). After removal of 5 bases from V and 3 bases from J, the junction contained 5 bases not matched to a gene. This CDR3 spans 14 amino acids. The CDR3 region is CASSPRDRDYEQYF. Here the CDR3 DNA reads TGTGCCAGTAGTCCCCGGGACAGGGACTACGAGCAGTACTTC.

This chain links TRBV30 with TRBJ2-7, with D maybe TRBD2 (6 bases). Germline values: CDR1 GTSNPN, CDR2 SVGIG (reference sequence). This CDR3 region has 16 residues. V gave up 1 base and J gave up 0 bases, with 16 bases separating them. In DNA, the CDR3 is TGTGCCTGGAGTGCACCGGGACTGCCCCCCTCCTACGAGCAGTACTTC. Amino acid sequence: CAWSAPGLPPSYEQYF.

The V call is TRBV15, the J call TRBJ2-7, with TRBD1 as a possible D gene (6 bases). This CDR3 has 14 residues. Germline V gene sequence: CDR1 LNHNV, CDR2 YYDKDF (reference sequence). V lost 1 base to trimming and J lost 0 bases, with 7 bases between them. The CDR3: CATSRGGPSYEQYF. The CDR3 coding sequence is TGTGCCACCAGCAGAGGGGGGCCCTCCTACGAGCAGTACTTC. Together with reference TRBV15 and TRBJ2-7, the CDR3 gives the full variable domain: DAMVIQNPRYQVTQFGKPVTLSCSQTLNHNVMYWYQQKSSQAPKLLFHYYDKDFNNEADTPDNFQSRRPNTSFCFLDIRSPGLGDTAMYLCATSRGGPSYEQYFGPGTRLTVT.

The rearrangement uses TRBV15 and TRBJ1-6, with a weak D call TRBD1 (6 bases). The V gene's germline CDR1 is LNHNV and CDR2 YYDKDF (reference sequence). V was pared by 5 bases and J by 6 bases, with 14 bases between. The CDR3 is 15 amino acids. CDR3 sequence (DNA): TGTGCCACCAGCCCGGGGGGGGCAGGTAATTCACCCCTCCACTTT. It is translated as CATSPGGAGNSPLHF.

This sequence joins TRBV4-1 and TRBJ2-2; 8 bases map to TRBD1. This CDR3 contains 17 residues. Germline CDR1 is MGHRA and CDR2 is YSYEKL. With 4 bases clipped from V and 0 bases from J, the junction kept 7 bases outside the gene matches. The CDR3 DNA reads as TGCGCCAGCAGCCGAGGACAGGGAGCCGCGAACACCGGGGAGCTGTTTTTT. As protein: CASSRGQGAANTGELFF.

J is TRBJ1-2 and V is TRBV19, with D unresolved. V lost 5 bases and J 5 bases, leaving 9 bases between the germline ends. The CDR3 runs 12 residues. The germline CDR1 and CDR2 sequences are LNHDA and SQIVND (reference sequence). CDR3 protein: CASSWSKYGYTF. For the CDR3, the DNA is TGTGCCAGTAGTTGGAGCAAATATGGCTACACCTTC.

The chain is built from TRBV2 and TRBJ2-1, with 9 bases that match TRBD2. CDR1 is SNHLY and CDR2 is FYNNEI in the germline V gene. The CDR3 sequence is 14 residues long. After removal of 2 bases from V and 9 bases from J, the junction contained 5 bases not matched to a gene. CDR3 in DNA: TGTGCCAGCAGTGAACTAGCGGGGACCGTTGAGCAGTTCTTC. Its protein product is CASSELAGTVEQFF. Full variable domain (outside the CDR3, taken from reference TRBV2 and TRBJ2-1): EPEVTQTPSHQVTQMGQEVILRCVPISNHLYFYWYRQILGQKVEFLVSFYNNEISEKSEIFDDQFSVERPDGSNFTLKIRSTKLEDSAMYFCASSELAGTVEQFFGPGTRLTVL.

In regard to this clone: This may arise from a read error, as a much more abundant clone is one base away. The V gene is TRBV6-5, the J gene TRBJ1-1; D gene unclear. The CDR3 covers 13 residues. The germline CDR1 and CDR2 sequences are MNHEY and SVGAGI. V was shortened by 6 bases and J by 1 base, with 9 bases between the two germline ends. CDR3 region: CASSRRENTEAFF. CDR3 coding DNA: TGTGCCAGCAGCCGCCGGGAGAACACTGAAGCTTTCTTT.

In its sample, this clone was seen once. The chain uses TRBV5-1 and TRBJ2-2; D is unclear. The germline V gene encodes CDR1 SGHRS and CDR2 YFSETQ. The CDR3 spans 14 residues. V gave up 1 base and J gave up 5 bases, with 9 bases separating them. CDR3 protein: CASSLSFGTGELFF. The CDR3 DNA reads as TGCGCCAGCAGCTTGTCCTTTGGAACCGGGGAGCTGTTTTTT.

The chain recombines TRBV27 with TRBJ2-7, with D possibly being TRBD2 (6 bases). CDR3 length equals 15 residues. CDR1 and CDR2 from the germline V gene are MNHEY and SMNVEV (reference sequence). Trimming shortened V by 6 bases and J by 3 bases, and 18 bases separated the two germline ends. CDR3 loop: CASSTKVGGSYEQYF. CDR3 DNA sequence: TGTGCCAGCAGCACAAAAGTTGGGGGGAGCTACGAGCAGTACTTC.

The rearrangement uses TRBV5-1 and TRBJ2-5; 8 bases are shared with TRBD2. CDR1 is SGHRS and CDR2 is YFSETQ in the germline V gene. The CDR3 contains 15 residues. The junction had 7 bases not matched to a gene; V was cut back by 4 bases and J by 2 bases. This CDR3 reads CASSPSGRGQETQYF. The DNA of the CDR3 is TGCGCCAGCAGCCCGAGCGGGAGAGGGCAAGAGACCCAGTACTTC. Variable domain in full (rest from reference TRBV5-1 and TRBJ2-5): KAGVTQTPRYLIKTRGQQVTLSCSPISGHRSVSWYQQTPGQGLQFLFEYFSETQRNKGNFPGRFSGRQFSNSRSEMNVSTLELGDSALYLCASSPSGRGQETQYFGPGTRLLVL.

The chain links TRBV7-2 to TRBJ2-7; possible D gene TRBD1, 6 bases. There are 15 residues in the CDR3. Germline V gene sequence: CDR1 SGHTA, CDR2 FQGNSA. Trimming stripped 1 base from V and 2 bases from J, with 12 bases between. The CDR3 DNA sequence: TGTGCCAGCAGCTTAGGCTCAGGGGAACCCTACGAGCAGTACTTC. Protein: CASSLGSGEPYEQYF.

This clone was seen just once. The V gene is TRBV6-5, the J gene TRBJ2-5; 8 nucleotides line up with TRBD2. CDR1 MNHEY and CDR2 SVGAGI come from the germline V gene. The ends lost 4 bases at V and 5 bases at J; junction bases unmatched: 9. The CDR3 is 15 amino acids. The DNA of the CDR3 is TGTGCCAGCAGTTCCGTCGGACTAGCCGGGGAGACCCAGTACTTC. Translation gives CASSSVGLAGETQYF.

The chain carries TRBV5-5 and TRBJ2-5; D not certain. Germline V gives CDR1 SGHKS, CDR2 YYEKEE (reference sequence). This CDR3 spans 14 amino acids. V was trimmed by 4 bases and J by 2 bases, leaving 12 bases between them. CDR3 sequence (DNA): TGTGCCAGCAGCCGACGAGGAGATCAAGAGACCCAGTACTTC. This gives the protein CASSRRGDQETQYF.

The chain employs TRBV6-5 and TRBJ2-1, with D tentatively TRBD2 (6 bases). There are 15 residues in the CDR3. Germline V lookup: CDR1 MNHEY, CDR2 SVGAGI. V gave up 2 bases and J gave up 3 bases, with 11 bases separating them. The DNA for the CDR3 is TGTGCCAGCAGTTACACGGCGGGGAGCTACAATGAGCAGTTCTTC. It codes for CASSYTAGSYNEQFF.

This clone showed up many times. The genes are TRBV6-1 and TRBJ2-5; D assignment may be TRBD1 or TRBD2 (5 bases each). The CDR3 has 14 residues. The ends were cut back, 4 bases at V and 7 bases at J, with 16 bases in the middle. Germline loops: CDR1 MNHNS, CDR2 SASEGT. The CDR3: CASSAGTQGRTQYF. In DNA, the CDR3 is TGTGCCAGCAGTGCGGGGACCCAAGGTCGGACCCAGTACTTC.

In regard to this clone: It is likely a read error: a sequence one base away is far more abundant. The J gene is TRBJ2-5, the V gene TRBV28; 8 bases map to TRBD1. The DNA end lines up better with TRBJ2-7; the J call may be wrong. Germline CDR1 MDHEN, CDR2 SYDVKM. CDR3 length: 13 amino acids. CDR3 sequence (DNA): TGTGCCAGCAGTCGGACAGGGACCTACGAGCAGTACTTC. Amino acid sequence: CASSRTGTYEQYF.

The chain uses TRBV28 and TRBJ2-3; tentatively, D is TRBD1 (5 bases). Germline loops: CDR1 MDHEN, CDR2 SYDVKM. Trimming pared 7 bases from V and 2 bases from J, leaving 10 bases between. The length of the CDR3 is 13 residues. The DNA of the CDR3 is TGTGCCAGCAACGCAGGGTCCACAGATACGCAGTATTTT. Translation: CASNAGSTDTQYF. Drawing the rest from reference TRBV28 and TRBJ2-3, the complete variable domain is DVKVTQSSRYLVKRTGEKVFLECVQDMDHENMFWYRQDPGLGLRLIYFSYDVKMKEKGDIPEGYSVSREKKERFSLILESASTNQTSMYLCASNAGSTDTQYFGPGTRLTVL.

The rearrangement links TRBV7-8 to TRBJ1-1; D is undetermined. CDR3 length: 13 amino acids. Deletions cut 5 bases from V and 6 bases from J, with 13 bases between. Germline CDR1 and CDR2: SGHVS and FQNEAQ. The CDR3: CASSPRRGAEAFF. CDR3 in DNA: TGTGCCAGCAGCCCCAGGCGTGGGGCTGAAGCTTTCTTT.

This chain links TRBV11-2 with TRBJ2-7; TRBD1 matches 7 bases. CDR3 length: 17 amino acids. V dropped 7 bases and J dropped 3; count of bases not matched to a gene: 18. From germline, CDR1 is SGHAT and CDR2 FQNNGV. The CDR3 spells CASKLGAGNAGGYEQYF. The CDR3 DNA reads TGTGCCAGCAAATTGGGGGCGGGCAACGCAGGGGGCTACGAGCAGTACTTC.

The chain joins TRBV7-2 to TRBJ2-1; D is possibly TRBD1 or TRBD2 (5 bases each). The length of the CDR3 is 13 residues. Trimming removed 6 bases from V and 5 bases from J, with 11 bases in between. Germline CDR1 and CDR2: SGHTA and FQGNSA. CDR3 nucleotide sequence: TGTGCCAGCAGGTGGGGACCGAACAATGAGCAGTTCTTC. It codes for CASRWGPNNEQFF.

This clone was seen a few times. This chain connects TRBV28 to TRBJ2-5, with D unclear. CDR3 length equals 10 residues. The V gene lost 10 bases and the J gene lost 6 bases, with 9 bases spanning the gap. Per the germline V gene, CDR1 is MDHEN and CDR2 is SYDVKM. CDR3: CATRSKTQYF. Here the CDR3 DNA reads TGTGCCACTCGTAGTAAGACCCAGTACTTC.

This chain links TRBV19 with TRBJ2-5, with D maybe TRBD2 (6 bases). The CDR3 contains 13 residues. Germline CDR1 LNHDA, CDR2 SQIVND (reference sequence). V lost 5 bases, J lost 3 bases, and 10 bases lay in between. The CDR3, as DNA: TGTGCCAGTAGTGGCGGGGCTAAAGAGACCCAGTACTTC. Protein: CASSGGAKETQYF.

The chain joins TRBV30 to TRBJ1-2; a weak D match, TRBD1 (5 bases). Per germline, CDR1 GTSNPN and CDR2 SVGIG (reference sequence). This CDR3 has 13 residues. Trimming stripped 4 bases from V and 4 bases from J, with 13 bases between. In nucleotides, the CDR3 is TGTGCCTGGACGCTGGGGCCGGGCTATGGCTACACCTTC. Translation: CAWTLGPGYGYTF.